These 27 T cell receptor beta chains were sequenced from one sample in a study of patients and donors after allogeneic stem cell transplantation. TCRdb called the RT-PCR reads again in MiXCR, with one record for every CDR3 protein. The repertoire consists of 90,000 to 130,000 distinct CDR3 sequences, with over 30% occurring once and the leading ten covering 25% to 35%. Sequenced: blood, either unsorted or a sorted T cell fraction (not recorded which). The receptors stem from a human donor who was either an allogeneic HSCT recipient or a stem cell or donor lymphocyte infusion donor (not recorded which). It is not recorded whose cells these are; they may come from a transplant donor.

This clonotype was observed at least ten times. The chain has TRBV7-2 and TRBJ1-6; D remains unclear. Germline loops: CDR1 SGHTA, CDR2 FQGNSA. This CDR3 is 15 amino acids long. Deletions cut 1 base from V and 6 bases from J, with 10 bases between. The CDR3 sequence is CASSLESRVNSPLHF. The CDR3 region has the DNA TGTGCCAGCAGCTTAGAGTCGCGGGTTAATTCACCCCTCCACTTT.

The CDR3 bases are TGCGCCAGCAGCTGGGACAGGGCGTCGGATACGCAGTATTTT. Protein: CASSWDRASDTQYF. V gene TRBV5-1 combines with J gene TRBJ2-3; 9 positions agree with TRBD1. The germline V gene has CDR1 SGHRS and CDR2 YFSETQ. V gave up 3 bases and J gave up 6 bases; unmatched junction bases: 5. The CDR3 runs to 14 residues.

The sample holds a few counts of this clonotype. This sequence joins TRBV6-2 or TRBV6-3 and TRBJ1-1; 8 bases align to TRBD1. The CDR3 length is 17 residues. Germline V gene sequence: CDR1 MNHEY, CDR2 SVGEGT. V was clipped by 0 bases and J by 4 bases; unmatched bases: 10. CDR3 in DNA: TGTGCCAGCAGTTACTCCCCCAGGGGGCCGTCCGGCACTGAAGCTTTCTTT. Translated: CASSYSPRGPSGTEAFF.

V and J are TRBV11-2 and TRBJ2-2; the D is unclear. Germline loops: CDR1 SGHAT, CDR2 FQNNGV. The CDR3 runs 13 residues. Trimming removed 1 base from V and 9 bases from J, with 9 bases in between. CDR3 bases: TGTGCCAGCAGCTTAGGGGCAAGCAGGGAGCTGTTTTTT. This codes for CASSLGASRELFF.

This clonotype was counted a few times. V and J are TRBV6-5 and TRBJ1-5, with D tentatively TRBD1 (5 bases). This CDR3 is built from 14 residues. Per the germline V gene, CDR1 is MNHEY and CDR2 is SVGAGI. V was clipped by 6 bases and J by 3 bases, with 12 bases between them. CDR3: CASRFSGTNQPQHF. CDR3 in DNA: TGTGCCAGCAGATTTTCAGGGACCAATCAGCCCCAGCATTTT.

The CDR3 sequence: CASREDRGLYEQYF. The CDR3 coding sequence is TGCGCCAGCAGGGAGGACAGGGGGCTCTACGAGCAGTACTTC. This rearrangement joins TRBV23-1 to TRBJ2-7; TRBD1 matches 11 bases. TRBV23-1 is an open reading frame whose function is uncertain. This CDR3 comprises 14 residues. V lost 6 bases and J lost 3; bases outside the gene matches: 4.

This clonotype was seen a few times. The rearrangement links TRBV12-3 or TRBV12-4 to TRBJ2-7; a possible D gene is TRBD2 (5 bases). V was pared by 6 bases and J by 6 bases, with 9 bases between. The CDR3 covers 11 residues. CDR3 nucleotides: TGTGCCAGCAGATCGGGATCCGAGCAGTACTTC. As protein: CASRSGSEQYF.

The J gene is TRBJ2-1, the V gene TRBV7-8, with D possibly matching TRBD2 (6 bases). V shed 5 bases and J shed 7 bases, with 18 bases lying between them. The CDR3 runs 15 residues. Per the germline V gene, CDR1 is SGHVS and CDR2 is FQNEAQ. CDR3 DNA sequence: TGTGCCAGCAGCACCCGGAGGGCCTCGGGAAATGAGCAGTTCTTC. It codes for CASSTRRASGNEQFF.

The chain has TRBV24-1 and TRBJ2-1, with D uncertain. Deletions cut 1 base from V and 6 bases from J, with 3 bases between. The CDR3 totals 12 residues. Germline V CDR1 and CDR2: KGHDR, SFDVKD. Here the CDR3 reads CATSDFGNEQFF. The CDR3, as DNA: TGTGCCACCAGTGATTTCGGCAATGAGCAGTTCTTC.

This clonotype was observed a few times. CDR3 DNA: TGTGCCAGCAGTTTAGTGGGGGCGCGCCAAGAGACCCAGTACTTC. Amino acids: CASSLVGARQETQYF. This chain uses TRBV12-3 or TRBV12-4 with TRBJ2-5; maybe TRBD1 (6 bases). The CDR3 runs 15 residues. Trimming took 1 base from V and 1 from J, leaving 10 bases between them.

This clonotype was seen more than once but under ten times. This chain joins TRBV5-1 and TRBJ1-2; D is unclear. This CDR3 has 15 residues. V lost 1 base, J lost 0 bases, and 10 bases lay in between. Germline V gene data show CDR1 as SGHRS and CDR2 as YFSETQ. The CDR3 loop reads CASSLTPTTNYGYTF. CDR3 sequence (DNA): TGCGCCAGCAGCTTGACCCCCACAACTAACTATGGCTACACCTTC.

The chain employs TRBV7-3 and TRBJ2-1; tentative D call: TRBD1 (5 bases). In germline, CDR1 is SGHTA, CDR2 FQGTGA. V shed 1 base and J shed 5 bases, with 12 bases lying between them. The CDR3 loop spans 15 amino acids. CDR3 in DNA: TGTGCCAGCAGCTTAAAGCACGCAGGGAACAATGAGCAGTTCTTC. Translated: CASSLKHAGNNEQFF.

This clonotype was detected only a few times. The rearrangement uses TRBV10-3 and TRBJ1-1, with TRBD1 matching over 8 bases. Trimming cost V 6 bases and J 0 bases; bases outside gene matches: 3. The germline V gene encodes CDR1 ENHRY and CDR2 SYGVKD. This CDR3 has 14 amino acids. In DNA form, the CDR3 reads TGTGCCATCAGCGCGGGACAGGTGAACACTGAAGCTTTCTTT. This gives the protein CAISAGQVNTEAFF.

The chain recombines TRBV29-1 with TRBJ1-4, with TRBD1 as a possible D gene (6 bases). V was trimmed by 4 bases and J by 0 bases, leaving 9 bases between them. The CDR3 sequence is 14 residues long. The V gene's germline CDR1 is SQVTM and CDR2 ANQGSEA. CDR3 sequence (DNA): TGCAGCGTTGTGGGGGCGGCAACTAATGAAAAACTGTTTTTT. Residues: CSVVGAATNEKLFF.

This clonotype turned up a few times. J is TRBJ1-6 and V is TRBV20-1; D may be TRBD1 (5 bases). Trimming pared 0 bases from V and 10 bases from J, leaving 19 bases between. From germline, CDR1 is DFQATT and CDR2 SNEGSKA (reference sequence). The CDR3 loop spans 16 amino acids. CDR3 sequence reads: CSARDREGLRGSPLHF. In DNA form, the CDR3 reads TGCAGTGCTAGAGACCGGGAGGGACTCCGAGGCTCACCCCTCCACTTT.

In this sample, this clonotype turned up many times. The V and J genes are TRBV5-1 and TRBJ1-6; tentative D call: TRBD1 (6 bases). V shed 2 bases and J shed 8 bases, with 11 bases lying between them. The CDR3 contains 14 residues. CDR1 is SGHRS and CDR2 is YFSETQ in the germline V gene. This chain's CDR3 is CASSFRGEYSPLHF. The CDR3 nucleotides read TGCGCCAGCAGCTTCAGGGGTGAATATTCACCCCTCCACTTT.

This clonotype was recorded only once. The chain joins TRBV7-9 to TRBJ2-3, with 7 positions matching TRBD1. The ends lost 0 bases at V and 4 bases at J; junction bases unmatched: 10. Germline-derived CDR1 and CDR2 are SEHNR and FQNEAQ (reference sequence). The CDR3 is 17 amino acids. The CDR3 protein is CASSLARVGGPSDTQYF. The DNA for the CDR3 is TGTGCCAGCAGCTTAGCGCGAGTAGGGGGCCCCTCAGATACGCAGTATTTT.

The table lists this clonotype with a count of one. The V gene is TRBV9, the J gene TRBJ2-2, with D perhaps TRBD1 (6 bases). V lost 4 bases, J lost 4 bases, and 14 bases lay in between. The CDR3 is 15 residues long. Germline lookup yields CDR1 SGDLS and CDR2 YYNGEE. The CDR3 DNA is TGTGCCAGCAGCCCCAGGACAGTCATCACCGGGGAGCTGTTTTTT. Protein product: CASSPRTVITGELFF.

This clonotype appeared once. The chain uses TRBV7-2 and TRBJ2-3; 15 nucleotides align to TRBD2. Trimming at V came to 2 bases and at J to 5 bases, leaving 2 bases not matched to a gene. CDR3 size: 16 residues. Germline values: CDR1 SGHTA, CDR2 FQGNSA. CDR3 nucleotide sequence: TGTGCCAGCAGCTTATGGGGACTAGCGGGAGGAGATACGCAGTATTTT. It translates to CASSLWGLAGGDTQYF.

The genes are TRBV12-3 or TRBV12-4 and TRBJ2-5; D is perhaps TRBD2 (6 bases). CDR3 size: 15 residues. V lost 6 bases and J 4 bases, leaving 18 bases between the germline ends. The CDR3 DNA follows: TGTGCCAGCAGGAGAGGCGGGGCGGTAATAGAGACCCAGTACTTC. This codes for CASRRGGAVIETQYF.

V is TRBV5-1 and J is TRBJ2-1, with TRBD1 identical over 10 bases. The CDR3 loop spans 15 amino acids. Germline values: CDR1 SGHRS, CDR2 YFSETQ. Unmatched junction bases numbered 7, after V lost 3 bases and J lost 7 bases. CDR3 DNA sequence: TGCGCCAGCAGCTCGCCGGGACAGGGGAGAAATGAGCAGTTCTTC. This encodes CASSSPGQGRNEQFF.

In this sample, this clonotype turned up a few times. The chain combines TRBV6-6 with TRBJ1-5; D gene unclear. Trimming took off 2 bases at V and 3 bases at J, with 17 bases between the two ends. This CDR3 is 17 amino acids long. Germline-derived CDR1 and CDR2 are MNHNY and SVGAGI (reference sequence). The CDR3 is CASSYPLKGVDNQPQHF. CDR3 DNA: TGTGCCAGCAGTTACCCCTTGAAGGGAGTGGACAATCAGCCCCAGCATTTT.

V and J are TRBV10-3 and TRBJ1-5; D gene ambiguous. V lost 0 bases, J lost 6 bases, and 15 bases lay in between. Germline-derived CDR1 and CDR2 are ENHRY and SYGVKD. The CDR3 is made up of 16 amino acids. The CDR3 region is CAISESALRDAQPQHF. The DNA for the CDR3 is TGTGCCATCAGTGAGTCTGCCCTCAGAGACGCTCAGCCCCAGCATTTT.

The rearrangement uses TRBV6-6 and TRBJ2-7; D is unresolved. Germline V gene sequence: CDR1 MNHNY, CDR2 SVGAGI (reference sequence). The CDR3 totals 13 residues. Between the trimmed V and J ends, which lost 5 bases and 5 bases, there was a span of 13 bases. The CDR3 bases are TGTGCCAGCAGTCCGGACCCGTGGCACGAGCAGTACTTC. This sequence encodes CASSPDPWHEQYF.

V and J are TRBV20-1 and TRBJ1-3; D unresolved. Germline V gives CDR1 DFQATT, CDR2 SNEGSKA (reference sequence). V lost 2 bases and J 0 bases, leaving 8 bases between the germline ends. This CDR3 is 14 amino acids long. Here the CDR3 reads CSARLAISGNTIYF. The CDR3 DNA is TGCAGTGCTAGATTAGCAATCTCTGGAAACACCATATATTTT.

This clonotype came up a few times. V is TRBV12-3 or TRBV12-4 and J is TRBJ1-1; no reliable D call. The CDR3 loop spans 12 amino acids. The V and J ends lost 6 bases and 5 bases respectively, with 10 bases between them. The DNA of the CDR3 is TGTGCCAGCAGCCGACTTGAGACTGAAGCTTTCTTT. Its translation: CASSRLETEAFF.

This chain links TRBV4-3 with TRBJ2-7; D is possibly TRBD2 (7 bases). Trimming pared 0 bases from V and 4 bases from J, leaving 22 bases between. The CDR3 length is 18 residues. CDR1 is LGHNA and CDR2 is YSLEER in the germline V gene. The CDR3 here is CASSQDLEVFGGPYEQYF. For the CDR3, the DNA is TGCGCCAGCAGCCAAGATCTCGAAGTTTTCGGGGGGCCGTACGAGCAGTACTTC.